Below, 7 T cell receptor beta chains from the same sample are listed, as sequenced in a study of blood T cells in healthy people across ages. Using a J-beta primer mix together with a sample-barcoded 5' primer, a second PCR was run for about 6 to 11 cycles. TCRdb recomputed calls from the 5' RACE reads with MiXCR, one row per CDR3 protein. The table has some 1.6 million distinct CDR3 sequences, roughly 32% seen once. The sequenced material came from blood. These receptors were taken from a woman aged 30 to 39 in good health.

The table lists this clonotype with many counts. V usage is TRBV20-1 and J usage is TRBJ2-3; 8 positions match TRBD2. Germline V gene data show CDR1 as DFQATT and CDR2 as SNEGSKA (reference sequence). The CDR3 is 16 amino acids. J gave up 6 bases and V 1 base, and 12 bases lay outside the gene matches. The CDR3 reads CSARVTAGGVRDTQYF. CDR3 in DNA: TGCAGTGCTAGAGTAACGGCGGGAGGTGTTCGCGATACGCAGTATTTT.

This clonotype was recorded a few times. The junction departs from germline at one end; a sequencing error may be responsible. This chain connects TRBV15 to TRBJ2-1, with D perhaps given as TRBD1 or TRBD2 (5 bases each). CDR3 length: 16 amino acids. The germline gives CDR1 LNHNV, CDR2 YYDKDF (reference sequence). The CDR3 sequence: CATCRPQGAIYNEQFF. The CDR3 DNA follows: TGTGCCACCTGCAGACCTCAGGGAGCGATCTACAATGAGCAGTTCTTC.

The J gene is TRBJ2-6, the V gene TRBV10-3; 9 bases match TRBD1. The CDR3 is made up of 20 amino acids. Germline trimming cut 6 bases from V and 0 bases from J; bases unmatched to any gene: 15. The germline V gene encodes CDR1 ENHRY and CDR2 SYGVKD. CDR3 amino acids: CAIRGLPGTGKLSGANVLTF. The CDR3 nucleotides are TGTGCCATCAGAGGACTCCCCGGGACAGGGAAACTCTCTGGGGCCAACGTCCTGACTTTC.

The chain uses TRBV20-1 and TRBJ2-1; 8 nucleotides align to TRBD2. In germline, CDR1 is DFQATT, CDR2 SNEGSKA (reference sequence). The CDR3 totals 15 residues. V lost 8 bases, J lost 4 bases, and 13 bases stayed unmatched. The CDR3 is CSTTPAGGPYNEQFF. CDR3 DNA sequence: TGCAGTACTACGCCTGCGGGGGGCCCGTACAATGAGCAGTTCTTC.

The chain carries TRBV28 and TRBJ1-4, with TRBD1 as a possible D gene (5 bases). Germline V lookup: CDR1 MDHEN, CDR2 SYDVKM. V was shortened by 2 bases and J by 9 bases, with 13 bases between the two germline ends. CDR3 length equals 14 residues. CDR3 DNA: TGTGCCAGCAGTTTACAGGGATCGGCTAAAAAACTGTTTTTT. Protein: CASSLQGSAKKLFF.

This clonotype was seen more than once but under ten times. The chain carries TRBV19 and TRBJ2-1; 7 positions match TRBD2. The CDR3 loop spans 14 amino acids. The J segment lost 3 bases and the V segment lost 3 bases, leaving 2 bases of the junction unmatched. Germline values: CDR1 LNHDA, CDR2 SQIVND (reference sequence). The CDR3 coding sequence is TGTGCCAGTAGTATGCTAGCGGACTACAATGAGCAGTTCTTC. It codes for CASSMLADYNEQFF.

This clonotype has more than one count but fewer than ten. The CDR3 nucleotides read TGTGCCAGCAGCTCAAGACGAACTAGCACAGATACGCAGTATTTT. Translated, it gives CASSSRRTSTDTQYF. V gene TRBV7-2 combines with J gene TRBJ2-3; D unresolved. There are 15 residues in the CDR3. The V gene's germline CDR1 is SGHTA and CDR2 FQGNSA. V was shortened by 4 bases and J by 0 bases, with 11 bases between the two germline ends.